The sequence of this TCR beta chain was determined in a study of shared clonotypes between healthy human individuals. A split of CD4+ cells into CD45RA+ naive and CD45RA-negative memory subsets was performed. In the case of this clone: Its antigen is unknown.

CDR3 length equals 15 residues. Germline values: CDR1 MNHEY, CDR2 SVGAGI. Deletions cut 0 bases from V and 8 bases from J, with 16 bases between. Deep-level running was used for the assay. Authors' data handling: ImmunoSEQ junction-only sequences lacked quality scores, so their filtering differed. Generated by immunoSEQ multiplex PCR, the TCRdb table keeps only in-frame clones and is missing some. For V, J and clone size, that table is used; D and trimming come from the DNA. Of 2,500,000 or so clones in the sample, about 90% were seen once. Study-level results: Sampling involved blood alone; tissue repertoires likely differ.

The sequenced material came from naive CD4+ T cells from PBMCs. The subset is: CD45RA+ positively selected. The receptor's source is a man younger than 35 in good health. Some clones in this sample may be carry-over from other donors' samples. V is TRBV6-5 and J is TRBJ1-2; no definite D call. This CDR3 reads CASSYSGGLPNGYTF. The DNA for the CDR3 is TGTGCCAGCAGTTACTCTGGTGGCCTCCCCAACGGCTACACCTTC.